The 13 T cell receptor beta chains listed next were all sequenced from one sample in a study of T cells in localized non-small cell lung cancer (dated by TCRdb to 2020 to 2021). The receptor library was made with the immunoSEQ multiplex PCR assay. TCRdb stores this immuneACCESS table with in-frame sequences only. Part of the clones is absent; in the studies checked, under half of the shortfall reflects unresolved V genes, and no reason is known for the rest. The sample table records 4,000 to 6,000 clones; around 43% of these occur just once. The ten largest clones represent 15% to 20% of the sample. The starting material was lung tumor tissue, obtained before any cancer treatment. Receptors were obtained from a man between 40 and 69 years old with stage I lung adenocarcinoma.

This chain joins TRBV5-1 and TRBJ2-2; D ambiguous. Germline V gene data show CDR1 as SGHRS and CDR2 as YFSETQ. The CDR3 has 16 residues. Trimming pared 4 bases from V and 10 bases from J, leaving 23 bases between. CDR3 loop: CASSQDGHTPTAELFF. The CDR3 nucleotides read TGCGCCAGCAGCCAAGACGGCCATACCCCTACAGCGGAGCTGTTTTTT.

This clone was detected a few times. The gene calls are TRBV6-1 and TRBJ2-1; 9 bases are shared with TRBD2. This CDR3 is built from 20 residues. Per the germline V gene, CDR1 is MNHNS and CDR2 is SASEGT. V lost 1 base to trimming and J lost 2 bases; unmatched junction nucleotides: 15. CDR3 sequence reads: CASSEGGRGSGRLAYNEQFF. CDR3 coding DNA: TGTGCCAGCAGTGAAGGCGGGAGGGGTAGCGGGAGACTCGCCTACAATGAGCAGTTCTTC.

This clone was found a few times. This rearrangement joins TRBV7-2 to TRBJ2-2; 8 bases line up with TRBD2. J gave up 4 bases and V 5 bases, and 9 bases lay outside the gene matches. The CDR3 loop spans 16 amino acids. The V gene's germline CDR1 is SGHTA and CDR2 FQGNSA. As DNA, the CDR3 is TGTGCCAGCAGCCTAAACCCCGGGACTAGCACCGGGGAGCTGTTTTTT. This sequence encodes CASSLNPGTSTGELFF.

The rearrangement links TRBV6-8 to TRBJ2-5; 7 bases fit TRBD2. Looked up from germline, CDR1 is MNHGY and CDR2 is SAAAGT. The V segment lost 8 bases and the J segment 5 bases; nucleotides outside the gene matches: 8. CDR3 length equals 13 residues. The CDR3 nucleotides read TGTGCCAGCCGAAAGACTAGCATGGAGACCCAGTACTTC. This encodes CASRKTSMETQYF.

The chain joins TRBV11-3 to TRBJ2-5, with 7 bases identical to TRBD1. The CDR3 loop spans 14 amino acids. CDR1 and CDR2 from the germline V gene are SGHNT and YENEEA. The V gene end was trimmed by 5 bases and the J gene end by 4 bases; junction bases not matched to a gene: 7. The CDR3 region is CASSLGQAPETQYF. The CDR3 DNA reads TGTGCCAGCAGCCTCGGACAGGCACCAGAGACCCAGTACTTC.

The J gene is TRBJ1-4, the V gene TRBV9; 7 nucleotides line up with TRBD1. This CDR3 spans 15 amino acids. The junction had 14 bases not matched to a gene; V was cut back by 5 bases and J by 10 bases. Germline lookup yields CDR1 SGDLS and CDR2 YYNGEE. The DNA of the CDR3 is TGTGCCAGCAGTCTCAGGACAGGCGGGCGGGTAAAACTGTTTTTT. It translates to CASSLRTGGRVKLFF.

This clone was counted a few times. The chain joins TRBV30 to TRBJ1-1; D is perhaps TRBD1 (5 bases). The germline CDR1 and CDR2 sequences are GTSNPN and SVGIG (reference sequence). With 1 base removed from V and 6 bases from J, the gap between germline ends came to 6 bases. CDR3 length: 11 amino acids. CDR3 sequence reads: CAWSGGAEAFF. CDR3 coding DNA: TGTGCCTGGAGTGGAGGGGCTGAAGCTTTCTTT.

The chain links TRBV18 to TRBJ2-4; D is ambiguous. There are 15 residues in the CDR3. Deletions cut 2 bases from V and 10 bases from J, with 18 bases between. From germline, CDR1 is KGHSH and CDR2 LQKENI. This chain's CDR3 is CASSPTAGPSGIQYF. The CDR3 DNA is TGTGCCAGCTCACCAACCGCCGGACCCTCGGGTATTCAGTACTTC.

The chain joins TRBV6-8 to TRBJ2-7; TRBD1 might be the D (5 bases). Germline CDR1 and CDR2: MNHGY and SAAAGT. CDR3 length: 18 residues. V lost 7 bases and J lost 0, with 25 bases in between. The CDR3 nucleotides are TGTGCCAGCACACCAACGCCAGGGATAGGCATCGGCTCCTACGAGCAGTACTTC. Translating it yields CASTPTPGIGIGSYEQYF.

The V gene is TRBV19, the J gene TRBJ1-5; TRBD1 might be the D (5 bases). Trimming left V 6 bases short and J 5 bases short, with 17 bases between. The CDR3 loop spans 15 amino acids. The germline CDR1 and CDR2 sequences are LNHDA and SQIVND (reference sequence). The DNA for the CDR3 is TGTGCCAGTAGGAACCTCAGGGTCCGGGATCAGCCCCAGCATTTT. Translation gives CASRNLRVRDQPQHF.

V is TRBV28 and J is TRBJ2-4, with D unclear. The CDR3 spans 13 residues. Trimming pared 2 bases from V and 6 bases from J, leaving 8 bases between. Germline CDR1 is MDHEN and CDR2 is SYDVKM. The CDR3 spells CASSLANPNIQYF. The DNA of the CDR3 is TGTGCCAGCAGTTTAGCCAATCCAAACATTCAGTACTTC.

V gene TRBV19 combines with J gene TRBJ2-3; 9 bases are shared with TRBD2. This CDR3 has 16 amino acids. CDR1 is LNHDA, CDR2 SQIVND, per germline (reference sequence). Trimming took 4 bases from V and 5 from J; bases not matched to a gene: 10. The CDR3 protein is CASSTGGSGRIDTQYF. CDR3 DNA: TGTGCCAGTAGTACCGGTGGTAGCGGGAGAATAGATACGCAGTATTTT.

The chain carries TRBV14 and TRBJ1-1; D may be TRBD1 (5 bases). This CDR3 has 15 amino acids. CDR1 SGHDN and CDR2 FVKESK come from the germline V gene. V was pared by 4 bases and J by 2 bases, with 14 bases between. For the CDR3, the DNA is TGTGCCAGCAGCCGAATTGGGGGTTTAAACACTGAAGCTTTCTTT. Amino acid sequence: CASSRIGGLNTEAFF.